This T cell receptor (beta chain) emerged from a study of cytomegalovirus exposure and HLA in healthy donors. Whole-study findings and limits: Among the sequence variants, a highly shared cluster was likely an artifact of sequencing. Productive status was seen about 87% or about 30% of the time for most TCR beta V segments in an earlier analysis. The study designated 150 to 200 TCR beta chains cytomegalovirus-associated.

The PCR contained 60 Vbeta and 13 Jbeta primers. The repertoire was sequenced with immunoSEQ multiplex PCR; TCRdb's copy has only in-frame clones and lacks some. Of about 150,000 clones listed, 77% are singletons. The CDR3 spans 14 residues. V lost 0 bases to trimming and J lost 5 bases, with 12 bases between them. CDR1 is SGHDT, CDR2 YYEEEE, per germline. This clone was seen a single time. Its antigen is not known. There were likely unrecorded immune exposures, though donors were nominally healthy when sampled. Material for sequencing was PBMCs. V usage is TRBV5-6 and J usage is TRBJ2-7; D not resolved. This clonotype originated in a man younger than 40 in good health and CMV-seronegative. Here the CDR3 reads CASSLVAGSHEQYF. The DNA of the CDR3 is TGTGCCAGCAGCTTGGTGGCAGGTTCCCACGAGCAGTACTTC.